These 26 T cell receptor beta chains were all obtained from the same sample, sequenced in a study of T cell changes during pregnancy in multiple sclerosis. Libraries were prepared by immunoSEQ multiplex PCR; TCRdb keeps only in-frame clonotypes and omits some of them. The sample lists tens of thousands of clones; 88% were seen once. This specimen consisted of CD4+ T cells from peripheral blood mononuclear cells, obtained in the first trimester of pregnancy. These receptor sequences come from a female donor in good health, enrolled as a control in a pregnancy study.

The CDR3 is CASSLSVVTGGGGANEKLFF. The CDR3 nucleotides read TGTGCCAGCAGCTTATCCGTCGTTACAGGGGGCGGAGGGGCTAATGAAAAACTGTTTTTT. The genes are TRBV7-6 and TRBJ1-4, with TRBD1 matching 9 bases. The CDR3 length is 20 residues. Germline-derived CDR1 and CDR2 are SGHVS and FNYEAQ. The V segment lost 2 bases and the J segment 3 bases; nucleotides outside the gene matches: 16.

The V gene is TRBV5-5, the J gene TRBJ1-1; 8 bases are a match to TRBD1. The junction had 9 bases not matched to a gene; V was cut back by 4 bases and J by 4 bases. Germline CDR1 reads SGHKS; CDR2 reads YYEKEE (reference sequence). This CDR3 contains 15 residues. As DNA, the CDR3 is TGTGCCAGCAGCAGATGGACAGGGTCTAGCACTGAAGCTTTCTTT. Translated: CASSRWTGSSTEAFF.

This clone was recorded only once. The gene calls are TRBV7-8 and TRBJ2-1; 9 bases match TRBD1. The CDR3 loop spans 14 amino acids. From germline, CDR1 is SGHVS and CDR2 FQNEAQ. V shed 6 bases, J shed 9 bases, and the junction held 9 bases outside the gene matches. The CDR3 spells CASSTRDRVPEQFF. CDR3 sequence (DNA): TGTGCCAGCAGTACCCGGGACAGGGTACCTGAGCAGTTCTTC.

J is TRBJ2-7 and V is TRBV6-1; 7 nucleotides align to TRBD2. Germline V lookup: CDR1 MNHNS, CDR2 SASEGT. With 6 bases clipped from V and 3 bases from J, the junction kept 5 bases outside the gene matches. The length of the CDR3 is 13 residues. The CDR3 protein is CASSHGGFYEQYF. The DNA of the CDR3 is TGTGCCAGCAGCCACGGGGGGTTCTACGAGCAGTACTTC.

The chain uses TRBV13 and TRBJ2-7; unclear D gene. In germline, CDR1 is PRHDT, CDR2 FYEKMQ (reference sequence). Trimming took off 4 bases at V and 9 bases at J, with 19 bases between the two ends. CDR3 length: 14 residues. Here the CDR3 reads CASSSSTAGRVQYF. The CDR3 DNA follows: TGTGCCAGCAGCTCATCAACAGCCGGCCGCGTGCAGTACTTC.

J is TRBJ2-7 and V is TRBV5-1; the match to TRBD2 covers 8 bases. Germline loops: CDR1 SGHRS, CDR2 YFSETQ. CDR3 size: 14 residues. The junction had 5 bases not matched to a gene; V was cut back by 3 bases and J by 3 bases. CDR3 amino acids: CASSSYRGGYEQYF. The CDR3 nucleotides read TGCGCCAGCAGCTCATACCGGGGGGGCTACGAGCAGTACTTC.

The chain has TRBV5-8 and TRBJ1-2, with TRBD1 identical over 9 bases. Germline V lookup: CDR1 SGHTS, CDR2 YDEGEE. The J segment lost 7 bases and the V segment lost 7 bases, leaving 14 bases of the junction unmatched. The CDR3 extends over 15 amino acids. The CDR3 protein is CASSIPGQGTSGYTF. CDR3 in DNA: TGTGCCAGCTCGATCCCGGGACAGGGTACCTCTGGCTACACCTTC.

The V gene is TRBV13, the J gene TRBJ2-1, with unresolved D. CDR3 size: 15 residues. Germline V gene sequence: CDR1 PRHDT, CDR2 FYEKMQ (reference sequence). V lost 5 bases, J lost 2 bases, and 13 bases lay in between. Here the CDR3 reads CASSVRVQPYNEQFF. The CDR3 DNA sequence: TGTGCCAGCAGCGTCCGGGTTCAACCCTACAATGAGCAGTTCTTC.

This chain joins TRBV7-2 and TRBJ2-3; unclear D gene. Germline values: CDR1 SGHTA, CDR2 FQGNSA. CDR3 length: 14 residues. V gave up 1 base and J gave up 1 base, with 6 bases separating them. CDR3 in amino acids: CASSLGLGTDTQYF. In DNA form, the CDR3 reads TGTGCCAGCAGCTTAGGTCTAGGCACAGATACGCAGTATTTT.

This sequence joins TRBV10-3 and TRBJ2-2; 9 bases align to TRBD2. There are 16 residues in the CDR3. J lost 4 bases, V lost 4 bases, and 7 bases had no gene match. Germline loops: CDR1 ENHRY, CDR2 SYGVKD. CDR3 protein: CAISGLADGSTGELFF. The CDR3 bases are TGTGCCATCAGTGGACTAGCGGACGGGAGCACCGGGGAGCTGTTTTTT.

Details on this clone: The DNA is left out, because the CDR3 cannot be placed on it with certainty; the CDR3 is given as TCRdb lists it. This sequence joins TRBV28 and TRBJ2-1; the D call in the table, TRBD2, was not verified against the DNA. The CDR3 spans 20 residues, counting both ends. Per germline, CDR1 MDHEN and CDR2 SYDVKM. The CDR3: CASSLLSGIRGVAGGSELFF.

This clone is a singleton in its sample. The V and J genes are TRBV4-3 and TRBJ2-3; 9 nucleotides line up with TRBD1. V gave up 0 bases and J gave up 1 base; unmatched junction bases: 2. CDR3 length equals 16 residues. Germline V CDR1 and CDR2: LGHNA, YSLEER. In DNA, the CDR3 is TGCGCCAGCAGCCAAGATACAGGGGGCCGCACAGATACGCAGTATTTT. As protein: CASSQDTGGRTDTQYF.

The genes are TRBV7-2 and TRBJ2-3; 7 bases map to TRBD2. CDR3 length: 14 amino acids. Per germline, CDR1 SGHTA and CDR2 FQGNSA. Trimming took 8 bases from V and 4 from J; bases not matched to a gene: 9. This CDR3 reads CASRAGKGSDTQYF. For the CDR3, the DNA is TGTGCCAGCCGAGCGGGGAAGGGTTCAGATACGCAGTATTTT. Full variable domain (remainder filled in from reference TRBV7-2 and TRBJ2-3): GAGVSQSPSNKVTEKGKDVELRCDPISGHTALYWYRQSLGQGLEFLIYFQGNSAPDKSGLPSDRFSAERTGGSVSTLTIQRTQQEDSAVYLCASRAGKGSDTQYFGPGTRLTVL.

The chain employs TRBV27 and TRBJ2-3; possibly TRBD2 for D (5 bases). Trimming shortened V by 7 bases and J by 0 bases, and 14 bases separated the two germline ends. The CDR3 covers 15 residues. Per germline, CDR1 MNHEY and CDR2 SMNVEV (reference sequence). The CDR3 DNA follows: TGTGCCAGCATCGGATCGGGGTCTAGCACAGATACGCAGTATTTT. Amino acids: CASIGSGSSTDTQYF.

V gene TRBV19 combines with J gene TRBJ2-3; 8 bases match TRBD2. With V trimmed by 6 bases and J by 2 bases, 10 bases remained unmatched. Germline assignment: CDR1 LNHDA and CDR2 SQIVND (reference sequence). The CDR3 is 16 amino acids. The CDR3 coding sequence is TGTGCCAGTAGCTCATCACTAGCGGCCCCCACAGATACGCAGTATTTT. Protein sequence: CASSSSLAAPTDTQYF. The complete variable domain, with remaining parts taken from reference TRBV19 and TRBJ2-3, reads DGGITQSPKYLFRKEGQNVTLSCEQNLNHDAMYWYRQDPGQGLRLIYYSQIVNDFQKGDIAEGYSVSREKKESFPLTVTSAQKNPTAFYLCASSSSLAAPTDTQYFGPGTRLTVL.

This chain joins TRBV18 and TRBJ2-5, with a possible D match to TRBD1 (6 bases). The CDR3 has 14 amino acids. Per germline, CDR1 KGHSH and CDR2 LQKENI. The V gene lost 6 bases and the J gene lost 2 bases, with 13 bases spanning the gap. The CDR3: CASSVSGDQETQYF. The CDR3 nucleotides read TGTGCCAGCTCGGTTTCAGGGGATCAAGAGACCCAGTACTTC.

V is TRBV5-4 and J is TRBJ2-3; 8 positions agree with TRBD2. J gave up 0 bases and V 5 bases, and 8 bases lay outside the gene matches. The CDR3 totals 16 residues. The V gene's germline CDR1 is SGHNT and CDR2 YYREEE (reference sequence). The CDR3 DNA is TGTGCCAGCAGTGAATGGGTAGCGGGGAGCACAGATACGCAGTATTTT. Encoded protein: CASSEWVAGSTDTQYF. Combining the CDR3 with reference TRBV5-4 and TRBJ2-3 gives the whole variable domain ETGVTQSPTHLIKTRGQQVTLRCSSQSGHNTVSWYQQALGQGPQFIFQYYREEENGRGNFPPRFSGLQFPNYSSELNVNALELDDSALYLCASSEWVAGSTDTQYFGPGTRLTVL.

This sequence joins TRBV6-1 and TRBJ1-4; no clear D gene. The CDR3 extends over 14 amino acids. Germline V gene data show CDR1 as MNHNS and CDR2 as SASEGT. The ends were cut back, 3 bases at V and 7 bases at J, with 12 bases in the middle. CDR3 nucleotides: TGTGCCAGCAGTGACGTGGGAGACGGTGAAAAACTGTTTTTT. Translation gives CASSDVGDGEKLFF.

The V call is TRBV4-3, the J call TRBJ2-1, with TRBD2 matching over 7 bases. Trimming took 0 bases from V and 6 from J; bases not matched to a gene: 11. CDR1 is LGHNA and CDR2 is YSLEER in the germline V gene. This CDR3 has 17 amino acids. The CDR3 region is CASSQERRRGGSNEQFF. CDR3 in DNA: TGCGCCAGCAGCCAAGAAAGGCGGCGGGGAGGGTCCAATGAGCAGTTCTTC.

CDR3 amino acids: CASSAPAGRTDTQYF. CDR3 coding DNA: TGTGCCAGCAGCGCTCCGGCGGGGAGGACAGATACGCAGTATTTT. V gene TRBV7-3 combines with J gene TRBJ2-3; TRBD2 is a possible D gene (6 bases). The germline CDR1 and CDR2 sequences are SGHTA and FQGTGA. This CDR3 is 15 amino acids long. The V gene lost 5 bases and the J gene lost 3 bases, with 15 bases spanning the gap.

This sequence joins TRBV7-6 and TRBJ2-7, with D hard to call. The CDR3 consists of 12 residues. Germline lookup yields CDR1 SGHVS and CDR2 FNYEAQ. V was shortened by 1 base and J by 6 bases, with 7 bases between the two germline ends. The CDR3 nucleotides read TGTGCCAGCAGCTTAGACGGCGGCGAGCAGTACTTC. It specifies CASSLDGGEQYF.

The rearrangement joins TRBV9 to TRBJ2-2; D gene ambiguous. V was trimmed by 0 bases and J by 1 base, leaving 4 bases between them. CDR1 is SGDLS and CDR2 is YYNGEE in the germline V gene. The CDR3 has 14 residues. The CDR3 here is CASSVGLNTGELFF. The CDR3 nucleotides are TGTGCCAGCAGCGTAGGTCTGAACACCGGGGAGCTGTTTTTT. The full variable domain, with the rest looked up from reference TRBV9 and TRBJ2-2, is DSGVTQTPKHLITATGQRVTLRCSPRSGDLSVYWYQQSLDQGLQFLIQYYNGEERAKGNILERFSAQQFPDLHSELNLSSLELGDSALYFCASSVGLNTGELFFGEGSRLTVL.

The V and J genes are TRBV6-6 and TRBJ2-3, with TRBD2 matching 10 bases. In germline, CDR1 is MNHNY, CDR2 SVGAGI (reference sequence). The junction had 6 bases not matched to a gene; V was cut back by 7 bases and J by 2 bases. CDR3 length equals 15 residues. The CDR3 region has the DNA TGTGCCAGCACCCAGACTAGCGGGTACACAGATACGCAGTATTTT. It encodes CASTQTSGYTDTQYF.

The chain is built from TRBV7-2 and TRBJ1-6; D might be TRBD1 (6 bases). The V end lost 5 bases, the J end lost 0 bases, and 8 bases lay between the germline ends. Per germline, CDR1 SGHTA and CDR2 FQGNSA. This CDR3 region has 15 residues. The CDR3 loop is CASSKDSSYNSPLHF. As DNA, the CDR3 is TGTGCCAGCAGCAAGGACAGCTCCTATAATTCACCCCTCCACTTT.

The chain employs TRBV30 and TRBJ1-5; tentative D call: TRBD1 (5 bases). This CDR3 comprises 14 residues. Germline V lookup: CDR1 GTSNPN, CDR2 SVGIG (reference sequence). V lost 2 bases, J lost 7 bases, and 15 bases lay in between. CDR3 coding DNA: TGTGCCTGGAGTTACGGGAGGGACGGCCAGCCCCAGCATTTT. It specifies CAWSYGRDGQPQHF.

The rearrangement links TRBV19 to TRBJ1-2, with TRBD1 identical over 9 bases. CDR1 and CDR2 (germline): LNHDA, SQIVND (reference sequence). The CDR3 sequence is 15 residues long. V lost 4 bases and J lost 5; bases outside the gene matches: 8. The CDR3 sequence is CASSTTGTGSYGYTF. The CDR3 bases are TGTGCCAGTAGTACGACCGGGACAGGGTCATATGGCTACACCTTC.